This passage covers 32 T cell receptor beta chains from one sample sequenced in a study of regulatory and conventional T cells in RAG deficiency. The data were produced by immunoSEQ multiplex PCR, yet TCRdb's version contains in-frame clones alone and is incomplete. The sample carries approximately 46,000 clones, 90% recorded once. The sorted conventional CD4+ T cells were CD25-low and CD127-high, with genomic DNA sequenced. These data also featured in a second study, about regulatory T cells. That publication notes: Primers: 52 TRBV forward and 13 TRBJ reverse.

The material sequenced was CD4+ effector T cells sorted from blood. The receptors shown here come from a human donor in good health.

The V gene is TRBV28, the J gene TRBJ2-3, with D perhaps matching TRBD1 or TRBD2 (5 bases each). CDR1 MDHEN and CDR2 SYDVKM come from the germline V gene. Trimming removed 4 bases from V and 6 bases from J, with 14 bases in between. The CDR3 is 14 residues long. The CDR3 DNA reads TGTGCCAGCAGTTCGACAGTGGGGGTGGATACGCAGTATTTT. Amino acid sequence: CASSSTVGVDTQYF. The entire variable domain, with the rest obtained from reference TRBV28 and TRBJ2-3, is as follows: DVKVTQSSRYLVKRTGEKVFLECVQDMDHENMFWYRQDPGLGLRLIYFSYDVKMKEKGDIPEGYSVSREKKERFSLILESASTNQTSMYLCASSSTVGVDTQYFGPGTRLTVL.

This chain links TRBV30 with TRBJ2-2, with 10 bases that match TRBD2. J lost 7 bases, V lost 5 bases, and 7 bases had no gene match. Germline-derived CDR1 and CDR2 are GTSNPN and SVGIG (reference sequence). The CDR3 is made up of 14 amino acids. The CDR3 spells CAWGFSGRYGELFF. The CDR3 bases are TGTGCCTGGGGCTTTAGCGGGAGGTACGGGGAGCTGTTTTTT.

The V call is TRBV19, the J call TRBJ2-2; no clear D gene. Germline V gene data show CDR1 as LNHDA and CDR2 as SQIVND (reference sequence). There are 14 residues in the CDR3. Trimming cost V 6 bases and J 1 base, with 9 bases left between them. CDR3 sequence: CASRTAVNTGELFF. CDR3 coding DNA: TGTGCCAGTAGAACTGCAGTGAACACCGGGGAGCTGTTTTTT.

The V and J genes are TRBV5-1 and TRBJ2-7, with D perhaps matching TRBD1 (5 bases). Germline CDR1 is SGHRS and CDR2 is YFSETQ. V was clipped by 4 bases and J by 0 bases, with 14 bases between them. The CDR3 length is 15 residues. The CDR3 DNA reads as TGCGCCAGCAGCCTTGGGGCGGCCGGCTCCTACGAGCAGTACTTC. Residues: CASSLGAAGSYEQYF.

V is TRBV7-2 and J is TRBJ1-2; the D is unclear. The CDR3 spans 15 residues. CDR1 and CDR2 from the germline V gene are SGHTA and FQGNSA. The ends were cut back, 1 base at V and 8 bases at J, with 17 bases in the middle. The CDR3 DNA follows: TGTGCCAGCAGCTTAGGTCCCCACACGGCGAAGGGCTACACCTTC. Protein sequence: CASSLGPHTAKGYTF.

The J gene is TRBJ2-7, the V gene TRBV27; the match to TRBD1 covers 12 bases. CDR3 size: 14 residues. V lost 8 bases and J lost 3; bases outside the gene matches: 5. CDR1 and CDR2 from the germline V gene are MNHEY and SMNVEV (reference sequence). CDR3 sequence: CASARDRGLYEQYF. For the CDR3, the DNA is TGTGCCAGCGCTCGGGACAGGGGGCTCTACGAGCAGTACTTC.

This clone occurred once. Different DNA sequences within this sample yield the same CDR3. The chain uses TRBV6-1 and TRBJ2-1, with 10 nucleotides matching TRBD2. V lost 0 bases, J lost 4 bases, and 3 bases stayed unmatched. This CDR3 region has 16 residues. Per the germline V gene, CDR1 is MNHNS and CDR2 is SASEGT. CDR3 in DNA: TGTGCCAGCAGTGAAGCGGAGACTAGCGGGTACAATGAGCAGTTCTTC. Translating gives CASSEAETSGYNEQFF.

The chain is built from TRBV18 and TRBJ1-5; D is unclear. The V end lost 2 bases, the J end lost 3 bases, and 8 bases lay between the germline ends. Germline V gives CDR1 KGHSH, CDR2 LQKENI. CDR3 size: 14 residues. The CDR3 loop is CASSPSDINQPQHF. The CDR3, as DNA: TGTGCCAGCTCACCATCCGACATCAATCAGCCCCAGCATTTT.

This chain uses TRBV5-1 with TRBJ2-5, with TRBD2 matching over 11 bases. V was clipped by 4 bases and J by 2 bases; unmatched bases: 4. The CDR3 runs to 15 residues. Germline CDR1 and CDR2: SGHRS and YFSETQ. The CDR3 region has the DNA TGCGCCAGCAGCGTGGGACTAGCGGAACAAGAGACCCAGTACTTC. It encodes CASSVGLAEQETQYF.

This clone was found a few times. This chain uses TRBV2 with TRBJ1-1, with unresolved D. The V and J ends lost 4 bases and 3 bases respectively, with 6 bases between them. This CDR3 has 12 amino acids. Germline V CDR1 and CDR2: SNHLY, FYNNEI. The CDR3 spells CASSGLDTEAFF. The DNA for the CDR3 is TGTGCCAGCAGTGGCCTAGACACTGAAGCTTTCTTT.

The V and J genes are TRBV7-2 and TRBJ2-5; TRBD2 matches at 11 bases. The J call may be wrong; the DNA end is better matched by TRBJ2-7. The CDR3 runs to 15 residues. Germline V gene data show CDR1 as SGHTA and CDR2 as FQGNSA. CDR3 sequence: CASSSASGRTNEQYF. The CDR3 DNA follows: TGTGCCAGCAGCTCCGCTAGCGGGAGGACCAACGAGCAGTACTTC.

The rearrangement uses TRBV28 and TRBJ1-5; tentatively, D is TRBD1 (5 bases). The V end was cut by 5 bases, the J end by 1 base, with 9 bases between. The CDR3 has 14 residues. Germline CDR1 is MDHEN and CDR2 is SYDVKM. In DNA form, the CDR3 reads TGTGCCAGCAGTGTGGGGCAAAGCAATCAGCCCCAGCATTTT. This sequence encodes CASSVGQSNQPQHF.

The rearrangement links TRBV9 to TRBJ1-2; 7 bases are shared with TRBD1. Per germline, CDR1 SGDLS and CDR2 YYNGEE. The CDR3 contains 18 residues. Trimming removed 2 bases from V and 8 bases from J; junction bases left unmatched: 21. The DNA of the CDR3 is TGTGCCAGCAGCGTTAACCCCTCGACGCAGGGGGGGATTGGCGGCTACACCTTC. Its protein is CASSVNPSTQGGIGGYTF.

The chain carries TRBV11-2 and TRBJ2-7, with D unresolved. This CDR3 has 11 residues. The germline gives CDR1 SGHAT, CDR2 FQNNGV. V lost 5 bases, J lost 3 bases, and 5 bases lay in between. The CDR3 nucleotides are TGTGCCAGCAGCCCTCGCTACGAGCAGTACTTC. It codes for CASSPRYEQYF.

The CDR3 region is CASSDDYRVPAAGYTF. CDR3 coding DNA: TGTGCCAGCAGTGACGATTACAGGGTTCCCGCCGCTGGCTACACCTTC. V usage is TRBV25-1 and J usage is TRBJ1-2, with D possibly being TRBD1 (6 bases). The CDR3 has 16 amino acids. CDR1 and CDR2 (germline): MGHDK, SYGVNS. The V end was cut by 3 bases, the J end by 7 bases, with 21 bases between.

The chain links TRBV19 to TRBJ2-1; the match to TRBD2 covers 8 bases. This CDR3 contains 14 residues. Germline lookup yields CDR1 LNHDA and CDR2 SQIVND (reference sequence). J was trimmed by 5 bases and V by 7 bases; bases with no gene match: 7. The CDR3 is CASTTRRGDNEQFF. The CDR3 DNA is TGTGCCAGTACGACGCGGCGGGGGGACAATGAGCAGTTCTTC.

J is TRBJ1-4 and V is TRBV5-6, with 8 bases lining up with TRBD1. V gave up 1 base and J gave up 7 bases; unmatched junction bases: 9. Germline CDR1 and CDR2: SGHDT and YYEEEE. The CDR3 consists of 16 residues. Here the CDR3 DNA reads TGTGCCAGCAGCTTGTATAGTAGCAGGGGGCGTGAAAAACTGTTTTTT. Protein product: CASSLYSSRGREKLFF.

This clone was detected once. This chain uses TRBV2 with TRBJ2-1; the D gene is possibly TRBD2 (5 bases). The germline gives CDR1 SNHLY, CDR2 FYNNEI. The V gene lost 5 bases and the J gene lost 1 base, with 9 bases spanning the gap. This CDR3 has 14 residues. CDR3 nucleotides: TGTGCCAGCAGTCGAGACTATTCCTACAATGAGCAGTTCTTC. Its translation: CASSRDYSYNEQFF.

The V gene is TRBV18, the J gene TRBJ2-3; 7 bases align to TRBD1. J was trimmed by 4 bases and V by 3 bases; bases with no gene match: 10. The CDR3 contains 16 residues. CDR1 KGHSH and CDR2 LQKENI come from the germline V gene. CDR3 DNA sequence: TGTGCCAGCTCACCCGGACAGGTCCAAAGCGCAGATACGCAGTATTTT. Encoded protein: CASSPGQVQSADTQYF.

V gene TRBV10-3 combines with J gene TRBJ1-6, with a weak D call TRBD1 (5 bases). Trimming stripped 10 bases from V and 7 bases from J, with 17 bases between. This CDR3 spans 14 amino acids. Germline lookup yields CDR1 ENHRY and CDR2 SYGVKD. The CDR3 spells CASKMDIPNSPLHF. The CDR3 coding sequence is TGTGCCAGTAAGATGGACATCCCGAATTCACCCCTCCACTTT.

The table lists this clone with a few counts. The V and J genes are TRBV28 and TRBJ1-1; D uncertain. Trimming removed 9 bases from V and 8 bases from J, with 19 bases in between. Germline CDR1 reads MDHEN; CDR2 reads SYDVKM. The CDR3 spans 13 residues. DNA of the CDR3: TGTGCCAGTCAGTCTGGTGTGGCTACAGAAGCTTTCTTT. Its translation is CASQSGVATEAFF.

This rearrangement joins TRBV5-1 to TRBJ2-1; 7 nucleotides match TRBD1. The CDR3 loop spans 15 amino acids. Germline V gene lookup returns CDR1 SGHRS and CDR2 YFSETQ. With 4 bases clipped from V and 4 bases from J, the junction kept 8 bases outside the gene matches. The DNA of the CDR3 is TGCGCCAGCAGCCCGATTTCAGGGGGTTACAATGAGCAGTTCTTC. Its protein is CASSPISGGYNEQFF.

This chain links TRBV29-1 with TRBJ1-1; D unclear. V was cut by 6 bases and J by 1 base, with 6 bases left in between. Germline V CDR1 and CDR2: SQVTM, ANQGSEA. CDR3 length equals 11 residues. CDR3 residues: CSVHKNTEAFF. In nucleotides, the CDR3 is TGCAGCGTACATAAGAACACTGAAGCTTTCTTT.

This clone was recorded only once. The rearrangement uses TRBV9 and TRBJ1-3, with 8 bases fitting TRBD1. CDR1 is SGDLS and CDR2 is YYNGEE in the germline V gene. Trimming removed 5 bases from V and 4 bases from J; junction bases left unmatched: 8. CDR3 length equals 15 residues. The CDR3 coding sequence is TGTGCCAGCAGTGTAACTTGGACAGGGGGAAACACCATATATTTT. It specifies CASSVTWTGGNTIYF. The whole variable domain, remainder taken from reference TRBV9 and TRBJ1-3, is DSGVTQTPKHLITATGQRVTLRCSPRSGDLSVYWYQQSLDQGLQFLIQYYNGEERAKGNILERFSAQQFPDLHSELNLSSLELGDSALYFCASSVTWTGGNTIYFGEGSWLTVV.

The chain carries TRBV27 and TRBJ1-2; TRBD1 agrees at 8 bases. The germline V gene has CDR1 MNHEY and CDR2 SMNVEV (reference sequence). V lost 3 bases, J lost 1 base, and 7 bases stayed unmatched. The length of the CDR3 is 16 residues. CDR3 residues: CASSFSGTGGNYGYTF. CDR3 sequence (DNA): TGTGCCAGCAGTTTTTCCGGGACAGGAGGTAACTATGGCTACACCTTC.

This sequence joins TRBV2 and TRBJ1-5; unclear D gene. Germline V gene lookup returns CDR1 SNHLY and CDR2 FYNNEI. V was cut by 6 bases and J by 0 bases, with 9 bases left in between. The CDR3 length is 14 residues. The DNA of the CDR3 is TGTGCCAGCAGGGCAGCCCTTAGCAATCAGCCCCAGCATTTT. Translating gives CASRAALSNQPQHF.

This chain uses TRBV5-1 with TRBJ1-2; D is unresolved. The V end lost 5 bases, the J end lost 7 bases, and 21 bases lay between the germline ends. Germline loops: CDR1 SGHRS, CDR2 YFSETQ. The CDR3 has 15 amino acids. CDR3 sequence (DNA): TGCGCCAGCAGTCCCGGAGACCAGACCTATGGTGGCTACACCTTC. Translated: CASSPGDQTYGGYTF.

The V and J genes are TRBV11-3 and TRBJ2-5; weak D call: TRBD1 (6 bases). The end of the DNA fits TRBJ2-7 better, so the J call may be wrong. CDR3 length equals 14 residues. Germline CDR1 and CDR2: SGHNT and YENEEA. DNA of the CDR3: TGTGCCAGCAGCCATGGGACACTCTCCTACGAGCAGTACTTC. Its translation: CASSHGTLSYEQYF.

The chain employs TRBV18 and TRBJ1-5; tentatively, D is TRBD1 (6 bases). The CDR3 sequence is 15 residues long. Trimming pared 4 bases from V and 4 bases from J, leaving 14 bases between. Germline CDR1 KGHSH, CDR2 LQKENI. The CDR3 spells CASSLSGGLNQPQHF. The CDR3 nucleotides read TGTGCCAGCTCACTTTCGGGGGGGCTGAATCAGCCCCAGCATTTT.

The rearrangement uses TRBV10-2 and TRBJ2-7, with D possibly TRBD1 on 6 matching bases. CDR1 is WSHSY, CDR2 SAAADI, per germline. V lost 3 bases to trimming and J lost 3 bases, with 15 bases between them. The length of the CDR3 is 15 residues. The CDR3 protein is CASSDPNTGIYEQYF. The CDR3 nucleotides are TGCGCCAGCAGTGACCCTAATACAGGGATCTACGAGCAGTACTTC.

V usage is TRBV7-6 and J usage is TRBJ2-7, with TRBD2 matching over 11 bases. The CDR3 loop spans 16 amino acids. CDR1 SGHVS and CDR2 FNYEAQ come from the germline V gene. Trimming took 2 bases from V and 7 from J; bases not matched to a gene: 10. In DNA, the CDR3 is TGTGCCAGCAGCTTACTAGCGGGAGGACCCAATGTGGAGCAGTACTTC. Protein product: CASSLLAGGPNVEQYF.

Here the CDR3 DNA reads TGTGCCAGCAGTTTAAGAATTGAGTATGGCTACACCTTC. As protein: CASSLRIEYGYTF. The chain employs TRBV27 and TRBJ1-2; no firm D call. V was trimmed by 2 bases and J by 5 bases, leaving 9 bases between them. The CDR3 has 13 residues. Germline V lookup: CDR1 MNHEY, CDR2 SMNVEV (reference sequence).